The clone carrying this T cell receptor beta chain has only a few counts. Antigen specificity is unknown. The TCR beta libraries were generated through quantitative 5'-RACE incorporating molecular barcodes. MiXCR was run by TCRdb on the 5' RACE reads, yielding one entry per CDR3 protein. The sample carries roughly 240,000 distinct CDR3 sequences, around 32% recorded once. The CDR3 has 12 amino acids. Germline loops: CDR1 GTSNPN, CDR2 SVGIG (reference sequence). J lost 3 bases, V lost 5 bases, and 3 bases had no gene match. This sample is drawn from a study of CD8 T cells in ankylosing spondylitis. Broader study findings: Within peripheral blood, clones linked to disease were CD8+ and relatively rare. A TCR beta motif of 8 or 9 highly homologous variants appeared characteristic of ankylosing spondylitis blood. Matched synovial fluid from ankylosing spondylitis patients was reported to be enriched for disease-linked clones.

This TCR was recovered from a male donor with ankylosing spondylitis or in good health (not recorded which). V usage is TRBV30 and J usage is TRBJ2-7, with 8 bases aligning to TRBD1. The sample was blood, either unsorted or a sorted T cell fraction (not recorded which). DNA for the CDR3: TGTGCCTGGGAACAGGGGGACTACGAGCAGTACTTC. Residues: CAWEQGDYEQYF.